The clone carrying this T cell receptor beta chain was observed at least ten times. The source of the sample is a study of regulatory T cells in long-lasting Graves disease. The time point: newly diagnosed GD, antithyroid drugs for less than 3 months. There was RNA extracted from PBMCs, and the TCR library was made from it. CDR3-region Arm-PCR and iRepertoire HTBI primers produced the TCR beta libraries. MiXCR, applied by TCRdb to the multiplex PCR reads, yields one record per CDR3 protein. The sample comprises roughly 500,000 distinct CDR3 sequences, 14% of which are singletons, and about 15% rests with the top ten. These data also formed part of another study, on T cells in Graves' hyperthyroidism and ophthalmopathy.

The starting material was peripheral blood mononuclear cells (PBMCs), obtained at new diagnosis, from a patient treated with antithyroid drugs. The clonotype was recovered from a woman aged 45-59 years with Graves disease.

The CDR3 DNA sequence: TGTGCCAGCAGCCCAGGGTCGGGACGAGGGGAGACCCAGTACTTC. This gives the protein CASSPGSGRGETQYF. The rearrangement links TRBV27 to TRBJ2-5; tentatively, D is TRBD1 or TRBD2 (5 bases each). The germline CDR1 and CDR2 sequences are MNHEY and SMNVEV (reference sequence). The CDR3 sequence is 15 residues long. Between the trimmed V and J ends, which lost 6 bases and 5 bases, there was a span of 19 bases.